This T cell receptor beta chain appears in the sequencing data of a study of blood T cells in healthy people across ages (dated by TCRdb to between 2015 and 2017). General notes on the study: In model experiments, template switching captured roughly one uniquely barcoded TCR beta cDNA molecule for every two T cells. Using deep sequencing normalized with unique cDNA molecular identifiers, the study measured how TCR beta repertoire diversity changes with age. The donors were split into four age groups: young (average around 15 years), middle-aged (more than 35), aged (approximately 60) and long-lived (under 90). Donors of different ages were randomly distributed across sequencing lanes to avoid experimental bias. Using the same blood draw, the study looked at two additional independent replicas of 1 million unique cDNA reads for two donors, one aged 18 to 29 and the other aged 80 or older.

As for this clonotype: What antigen it recognizes has not been identified. An end of the junction does not agree with germline; a read error may underlie this.

Libraries were prepared through 5' RACE. Sequencing relied on an Illumina HiSeq 2500. A second roughly 6 to 11 cycle PCR used a sample-barcoded 5' primer and a J-beta primer mix. A template-switch 5' adaptor carrying 12 random nucleotides introduced a unique molecular identifier onto each TCR beta cDNA molecule. Each sample yielded at least 3 million CDR3-containing paired-end reads. All of the RNA was converted into first-strand cDNA using the Mint cDNA synthesis kit, with a TRBC-specific oligonucleotide serving as the primer. All cDNA was treated with uracil-DNA glycosylase and then went through a first 18-cycle PCR with the universal primers M1SS and BC2_uni_R. Per the original workflow: For normalization, 1 million high-quality reads were randomly selected from each sample, with every read carrying a distinct molecular identifier. Reads with shared molecular identifiers were discarded instead of being binned into consensus sequences. MiTCR, with a Q25 quality threshold and the strictest error-elimination algorithm, was used for CDR3 identification, clonotype clustering and error correction. Lower-bound total TCR beta diversity was estimated with a nonparametric unseen species model using Euler transformation. TCRdb handled the public reads itself, with Q25 trimming in fastp and clone calling in MiXCR, and kept productive beta chains. For every CDR3 protein sequence, its rows merge into one entry that carries the most common genes and DNA. In this record, the V and J calls reflect TCRdb's handling and not the investigators' own analysis. Across this sample there are roughly 730,000 distinct CDR3 sequences, with 56% seen only once. Jointly, the top ten make up under 30% of the sample.

Points the paper makes about the study in general: The CMV infection status of donors was not known, potentially confounding age-related changes in expanded clonotypes. Compared with the aged group, the long-lived group had more naive CD4+ T cells, fewer expanded clones and increased TCR diversity, suggesting age selection. Estimates of total diversity based on one million sequenced T cells were regarded as lower bounds and as underestimates. Observed TCR beta diversity per million T cells fell roughly linearly with age, and a significant reduction was already apparent by age roughly 40. Observed TCR beta diversity correlated strongly with the percentage of naive T cells measured by flow cytometry. Because profiling used bulk unsorted PBMCs, naive and antigen-experienced compartments could not be compared conclusively.

CDR1 and CDR2, per the germline V gene, are SGHRS and YFSETQ. The CDR3 sequence holds 14 residues, the cysteine and phenylalanine included. Left in the record is the CDR3 DNA by itself, 42 bases read in frame from the first base. Systemically healthy Caucasian individuals from Russia, 35 to 50 in total and aged roughly 6 to 100 years, were included as donors. About 10 milliliters of peripheral blood were drawn from each donor into EDTA-treated Vacutainer tubes. Ficoll-Paque density-gradient centrifugation was used to isolate PBMCs, with at least 7 million obtained per sample. Trizol reagent was used to extract total RNA from PBMCs, with at least 5.5 micrograms per sample. For every donor, flow cytometry on a PBMC aliquot measured the percentage of naive CD45RAhigh/CD27high T cells.

The chain was built from TRBV5-1 and TRBJ2-5, with TRBD1 identical over 8 junction bases. Source material: blood. The origin of this receptor is a man aged 35 to 55 in good health. The DNA sequence is as follows: TGCGCCAGCAGCCTGGGACAGGTTCAGGAGACCAAGTACTTC. This translates into CASSLGQVQETKYF.